A selection of T cell receptor beta chains follows, all from one sample in a study of shared clonotypes between healthy human individuals. Profiling relied on immunoSEQ multiplex PCR, and the TCRdb table lists in-frame clones only, not all of them. In the table there are roughly 1,500,000 clones, 97% to 99% of which are singletons. Sample: naive CD4+ T cells sorted from blood. The origin of the receptors is a man aged 25-40 years in good health. Each CDR3 is given with its conserved first and last residue. A D gene is named only where the DNA matches it firmly. Where a row states a size, it is once, few, many or the class of an expanded clone; other rows omit it.

TRBV7-6	.	TRBJ2-7	.	CASSLAGNGAYEQYF	TGTGCCAGCAGCTTAGCGGGCAACGGAGCCTACGAGCAGTACTTC
TRBV28	.	TRBJ2-2	TRBD2	CASHGLAGPVGGELFF	TGTGCCAGCCATGGACTAGCGGGACCGGTTGGCGGGGAGCTGTTTTTT
TRBV4-1	.	TRBJ2-7	TRBD1	CASSQPGQGGAEQYF	TGCGCCAGCAGCCAGCCGGGACAGGGAGGAGCCGAGCAGTACTTC
TRBV2	.	TRBJ2-7	.	CASTRGAREQYF	TGTGCCAGCACCAGGGGTGCTAGGGAGCAGTACTTC
TRBV4-1	.	TRBJ2-1	TRBD2	CASSQETSGRAVNNEQFF	TGCGCCAGCAGCCAAGAGACTAGCGGGAGGGCCGTGAACAATGAGCAGTTCTTC
TRBV30	once	TRBJ2-7	TRBD2	CAWVGGLAEPSYEQYF	TGTGCCTGGGTCGGGGGACTAGCGGAACCCTCCTACGAGCAGTACTTC
TRBV6-4	.	TRBJ1-4	.	CASSDRRGEDNEKLFF	TGTGCCAGCAGTGACCGCAGGGGAGAGGATAATGAAAAACTGTTTTTT
TRBV28	.	TRBJ1-5	.	CASSTDRPLGNQPQHF	TGTGCCAGCAGCACTGACAGGCCACTGGGCAATCAGCCCCAGCATTTT
TRBV10-3	.	TRBJ2-3	.	CAIMSGAADTQYF	TGTGCCATCATGTCGGGAGCCGCAGATACGCAGTATTTT
TRBV7-6	.	TRBJ1-1	.	CASSLVLGPNTEAFF	TGTGCCAGCAGCTTAGTTCTGGGGCCGAACACTGAAGCTTTCTTT
TRBV18	.	TRBJ2-1	.	CASSPDRDYNEQFF	TGTGCCAGCTCACCAGACAGAGACTACAATGAGCAGTTCTTC
TRBV5-1	.	TRBJ2-5	TRBD1	CASSSGGGETQYF	TGCGCCAGCAGCTCAGGGGGCGGGGAGACCCAGTACTTC
TRBV9	.	TRBJ2-6	.	CASSPQPGISGANVLTF	TGTGCCAGCAGCCCCCAACCCGGAATCTCTGGGGCCAACGTCCTGACTTTC
TRBV6-4	.	TRBJ2-1	.	CASSEYPRRANNEQFF	TGTGCCAGCAGTGAATACCCAAGAAGGGCGAACAATGAGCAGTTCTTC
TRBV18	.	TRBJ1-2	TRBD1	CASSQGTVYGYTF	TGTGCCAGCTCCCAGGGGACAGTTTATGGCTACACCTTC
TRBV9	.	TRBJ2-7	.	CASSPTPAPNEQYF	TGTGCCAGCAGCCCCACCCCGGCTCCCAACGAGCAGTACTTC
TRBV7-2	.	TRBJ2-6	TRBD1	CASSLALSGGPGANVLTF	TGTGCCAGCAGCTTAGCGCTCTCAGGGGGCCCTGGGGCCAACGTCCTGACTTTC
TRBV25-1	.	TRBJ2-1	.	CASRLRGGQFF	TGTGCCAGCCGCCTTCGAGGGGGTCAGTTCTTC
TRBV5-6	.	TRBJ2-7	TRBD2	CASSLRASGIQNYEQYF	TGTGCCAGCAGCTTGAGGGCTAGCGGGATCCAAAACTACGAGCAGTACTTC
TRBV2	.	TRBJ1-4	.	CASGATGPSEKLFF	TGTGCCAGCGGGGCCACAGGCCCGTCGGAAAAACTGTTTTTT
TRBV5-8	.	TRBJ2-7	.	CASSYNSRTLWQYF	TGTGCCAGCAGCTACAACAGTAGGACTTTGTGGCAGTACTTC
TRBV9	.	TRBJ2-5	.	CASSVEWGAQETQYF	TGTGCCAGCAGCGTAGAATGGGGAGCCCAAGAGACCCAGTACTTC
TRBV2	.	TRBJ2-1	TRBD2	CASSDAGLAHNEQFF	TGTGCCAGCAGTGACGCGGGACTAGCCCACAATGAGCAGTTCTTC
TRBV6-4	.	TRBJ2-2	TRBD2	CASSGLVIAGELFF	TGTGCCAGCAGCGGACTAGTAATCGCCGGGGAGCTGTTTTTT
TRBV9	.	TRBJ2-5	.	CASSPRQQETQYF	TGTGCCAGCAGCCCTAGACAGCAAGAGACCCAGTACTTC
TRBV5-5	.	TRBJ2-2	TRBD1	CATTQGARTGELFF	TGTGCCACTACACAGGGGGCGCGGACCGGGGAGCTGTTTTTT
TRBV19	.	TRBJ2-2	TRBD2	CASSIVGLASGELFF	TGTGCCAGTAGTATAGTAGGACTAGCTAGCGGGGAGCTGTTTTTT
TRBV18	.	TRBJ2-5	.	CASSPPEGRETQYF	TGTGCCAGCTCACCACCAGAGGGGCGGGAGACCCAGTACTTC
TRBV5-1	.	TRBJ2-3	.	CASSLGSITDTQYF	TGCGCCAGCAGCTTGGGCAGCATCACAGATACGCAGTATTTT
TRBV9	.	TRBJ2-7	.	CASSSSEYYEQYF	TGTGCCAGCAGCTCTAGCGAGTACTACGAGCAGTACTTC
TRBV5-1	.	TRBJ2-7	.	CASSPRALGYEQYF	TGCGCCAGCAGCCCACGGGCTCTGGGATACGAGCAGTACTTC
TRBV7-9	once	TRBJ2-1	TRBD2	CASSFSGRAGEQFF	TGTGCCAGCAGCTTTAGCGGGAGGGCGGGTGAGCAGTTCTTC
TRBV27	.	TRBJ2-3	TRBD1	CASSFRQGGQYF	TGTGCCAGCAGTTTCAGACAGGGTGGGCAGTATTTT
TRBV5-1	.	TRBJ2-3	.	CASQSGTGSDTQYF	TGCGCCAGCCAATCCGGGACTGGGAGCGATACGCAGTATTTT
TRBV6-5	.	TRBJ1-1	.	CASSGLHGNTEAFF	TGTGCCAGCAGTGGACTACATGGGAACACTGAAGCTTTCTTT
TRBV2	.	TRBJ1-5	.	CASSGGVNQPQHF	TGTGCCAGCAGTGGAGGAGTGAATCAGCCCCAGCATTTT
TRBV5-1	.	TRBJ2-7	TRBD2	CASSSGLAALYEQYF	TGCGCCAGCAGCTCCGGACTAGCGGCTCTATACGAGCAGTACTTC
TRBV18	.	TRBJ2-7	.	CASSRPGIMYEQYF	TGTGCCAGCTCAAGACCGGGAATAATGTACGAGCAGTACTTC
TRBV9	.	TRBJ2-2	.	CASSSRTAYGELFF	TGTGCCAGCAGCTCGCGGACAGCCTACGGCGAGCTGTTTTTT
TRBV5-1	.	TRBJ2-7	.	CASSSSRTYEQYF	TGCGCCAGCAGCTCCTCCCGCACCTACGAGCAGTACTTC
TRBV11-1	.	TRBJ2-1	.	CASSSTAIEQFF	TGTGCCAGCAGCTCGACAGCTATTGAGCAGTTCTTC
TRBV7-2	.	TRBJ2-1	TRBD2	CASSFYGRAAKAGSNEQFF	TGTGCCAGCAGCTTTTACGGGAGGGCCGCGAAAGCGGGATCCAATGAGCAGTTCTTC
TRBV10-1	.	TRBJ2-2	TRBD1	CASSEGQAGGELFF	TGCGCCAGCAGCGAGGGACAGGCTGGGGGGGAGCTGTTTTTT
TRBV6-1	.	TRBJ2-7	.	CASNHPGARQYF	TGTGCCAGCAACCACCCAGGGGCCAGGCAGTACTTC
TRBV10-3	.	TRBJ2-3	.	CAILPGSGTDTQYF	TGTGCCATCCTCCCTGGCTCGGGCACAGATACGCAGTATTTT
TRBV15	once	TRBJ2-7	.	CATSRERASSYEQYF	TGTGCCACCAGCAGAGAGAGGGCCTCCTCCTACGAGCAGTACTTC
TRBV28	.	TRBJ2-1	.	CASSLGGRRNEQFF	TGTGCCAGCAGTTTAGGGGGCAGAAGAAATGAGCAGTTCTTC
TRBV9	once	TRBJ2-5	TRBD2	CASSVSSGRMETQYF	TGTGCCAGCAGCGTTAGTAGCGGGAGAATGGAGACCCAGTACTTC
TRBV2	once	TRBJ2-3	TRBD1	CASSDPWPGTGGGTDTQYF	TGTGCCAGCAGTGATCCCTGGCCCGGGACAGGGGGTGGCACAGATACGCAGTATTTT
TRBV19	.	TRBJ2-5	.	CASSPSLRETQYF	TGTGCCAGTAGCCCGTCCCTCCGAGAGACCCAGTACTTC
TRBV11-2	.	TRBJ2-7	.	CASSLARSLATKEQYF	TGTGCCAGCAGCTTAGCCCGGAGTCTGGCTACGAAGGAGCAGTACTTC
TRBV15	.	TRBJ2-1	.	CATSRDEAGDNEQFF	TGTGCCACCAGCAGAGATGAGGCAGGGGACAATGAGCAGTTCTTC
TRBV7-2	.	TRBJ2-7	TRBD1	CASSLGRQGRQYF	TGTGCCAGCAGCTTAGGCCGACAGGGGAGGCAGTACTTC
TRBV6-1	.	TRBJ2-7	.	CASIKGNSYEQYF	TGTGCCAGCATTAAGGGGAACTCCTACGAGCAGTACTTC
TRBV5-6	.	TRBJ2-3	.	CASSPTITDTQYF	TGTGCCAGCAGCCCGACAATCACAGATACGCAGTATTTT
TRBV10-1	.	TRBJ1-2	TRBD1	CASRDRGYNYGYTF	TGCGCCAGCAGGGACAGGGGGTATAACTATGGCTACACCTTC
TRBV10-3	.	TRBJ1-1	TRBD1	CAISVGQGDQEAFF	TGTGCCATCAGTGTGGGACAGGGGGATCAGGAAGCTTTCTTT
TRBV5-6	once	TRBJ2-3	.	CASSLAGTDTQYF	TGTGCCAGCAGCTTGGCAGGAACAGATACGCAGTATTTT